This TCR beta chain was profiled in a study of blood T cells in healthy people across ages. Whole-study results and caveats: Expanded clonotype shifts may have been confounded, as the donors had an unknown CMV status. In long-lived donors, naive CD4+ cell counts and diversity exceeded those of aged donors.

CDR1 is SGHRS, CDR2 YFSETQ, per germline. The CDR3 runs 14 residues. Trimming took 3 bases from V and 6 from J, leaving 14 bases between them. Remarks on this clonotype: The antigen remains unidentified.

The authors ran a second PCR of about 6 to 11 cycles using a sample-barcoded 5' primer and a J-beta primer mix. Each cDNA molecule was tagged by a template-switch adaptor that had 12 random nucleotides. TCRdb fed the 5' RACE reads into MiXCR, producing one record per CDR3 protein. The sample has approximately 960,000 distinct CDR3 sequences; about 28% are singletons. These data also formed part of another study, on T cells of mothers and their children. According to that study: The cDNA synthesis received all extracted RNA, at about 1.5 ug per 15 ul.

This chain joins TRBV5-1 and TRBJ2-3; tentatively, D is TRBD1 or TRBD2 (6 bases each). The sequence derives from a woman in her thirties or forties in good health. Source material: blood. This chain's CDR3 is CASSSRGARDTQYF. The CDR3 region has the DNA TGCGCCAGCAGCTCGAGGGGGGCCAGGGATACGCAGTATTTT.